Each of the 30 T cell receptor beta chains below was sequenced from the same sample in a study of shared clonotypes between healthy human individuals. Only in-frame clones appear in the TCRdb table, and some are missing; sequencing was by immunoSEQ multiplex PCR. The sample comprises about 2.3 million clones, under 95% of which are singletons, and around 0.4% rests with the top ten. The sample consisted of naive CD4+ T cells from PBMCs. Subset in this sample: CD45RA+ positively selected. The receptors were sampled from a man aged 18 to 30 in good health. Some clones in this sample may be carry-over from other donors' samples.

J is TRBJ2-6 and V is TRBV19; D tentatively reads TRBD1 or TRBD2 (5 bases each). Trimming took 7 bases from V and 3 from J, leaving 13 bases between them. Germline values: CDR1 LNHDA, CDR2 SQIVND (reference sequence). The CDR3 has 15 amino acids. In DNA, the CDR3 is TGTGCCAGTACCAGGGTCGGGGTTGGGGCCAACGTCCTGACTTTC. Translated, it gives CASTRVGVGANVLTF.

This chain connects TRBV2 to TRBJ2-7; D unresolved. The CDR3 runs 12 residues. The V end was cut by 4 bases, the J end by 2 bases, with 6 bases between. Germline lookup yields CDR1 SNHLY and CDR2 FYNNEI. CDR3 nucleotides: TGTGCCAGCAGTGCCCAAGCCTACGAGCAGTACTTC. It translates to CASSAQAYEQYF. Supplemented by reference TRBV2 and TRBJ2-7, the full variable domain reads EPEVTQTPSHQVTQMGQEVILRCVPISNHLYFYWYRQILGQKVEFLVSFYNNEISEKSEIFDDQFSVERPDGSNFTLKIRSTKLEDSAMYFCASSAQAYEQYFGPGTRLTVT.

The V call is TRBV11-2, the J call TRBJ2-5, with D uncertain. The CDR3 consists of 15 residues. Looked up from germline, CDR1 is SGHAT and CDR2 is FQNNGV. Trimming stripped 0 bases from V and 7 bases from J, with 15 bases between. This chain's CDR3 is CASSLDRQWIGTQYF. DNA for the CDR3: TGTGCCAGCAGCTTAGATCGTCAGTGGATCGGGACCCAGTACTTC.

The chain recombines TRBV11-1 with TRBJ2-5, with 16 bases identical to TRBD2. The CDR3 has 17 residues. V dropped 5 bases and J dropped 2; count of bases not matched to a gene: 5. Germline V gene data show CDR1 as SGHAT and CDR2 as FQDESV (reference sequence). The CDR3 here is CASSPRGLAGGQETQYF. The DNA of the CDR3 is TGTGCCAGCAGCCCTAGGGGACTAGCGGGAGGGCAAGAGACCCAGTACTTC.

The CDR3 protein is CASSVSSGGLSYEQYF. CDR3 DNA sequence: TGTGCCAGCAGCGTCAGCAGCGGGGGGTTGTCCTACGAGCAGTACTTC. The rearrangement joins TRBV7-9 to TRBJ2-7, with TRBD2 identical over 9 bases. The trim removed 5 bases at V and 1 base at J, leaving 9 bases unmatched. There are 16 residues in the CDR3. CDR1 and CDR2 (germline): SEHNR, FQNEAQ (reference sequence).

This clone was observed once. This sequence joins TRBV2 and TRBJ1-1, with D possibly being TRBD1 (5 bases). CDR3 length: 14 amino acids. Trimming removed 4 bases from V and 3 bases from J, with 12 bases in between. Germline-derived CDR1 and CDR2 are SNHLY and FYNNEI. CDR3 loop: CASSGRDRYTEAFF. DNA of the CDR3: TGTGCCAGCAGTGGAAGAGACAGATACACTGAAGCTTTCTTT.

This chain connects TRBV7-9 to TRBJ1-2, with TRBD1 matching 9 bases. CDR1 SEHNR and CDR2 FQNEAQ come from the germline V gene (reference sequence). The CDR3 extends over 16 amino acids. Trimming took 3 bases from V and 0 from J; bases not matched to a gene: 5. CDR3 DNA: TGTGCCAGCAGCTTTGACAGGGGGATAGCTAACTATGGCTACACCTTC. It specifies CASSFDRGIANYGYTF.

The chain is built from TRBV27 and TRBJ2-1; a possible D gene is TRBD2 (6 bases). This CDR3 is 14 amino acids long. Germline assignment: CDR1 MNHEY and CDR2 SMNVEV (reference sequence). Trimming removed 2 bases from V and 5 bases from J, with 10 bases in between. The CDR3 DNA reads as TGTGCCAGCAGTTTACTTGCGGGGCACAATGAGCAGTTCTTC. This gives the protein CASSLLAGHNEQFF.

This chain joins TRBV28 and TRBJ2-7, with D tentatively TRBD1 or TRBD2 (6 bases each). The CDR3 consists of 15 residues. Germline CDR1 MDHEN, CDR2 SYDVKM. V was shortened by 8 bases and J by 3 bases, with 20 bases between the two germline ends. The chain's CDR3 is CASELGGLGDYEQYF. CDR3 sequence (DNA): TGTGCCAGCGAACTTGGGGGGCTGGGTGACTACGAGCAGTACTTC.

The chain links TRBV5-1 to TRBJ1-2; D is uncertain. In germline, CDR1 is SGHRS, CDR2 YFSETQ. The CDR3 covers 13 residues. Deletions cut 6 bases from V and 0 bases from J, with 9 bases between. In DNA, the CDR3 is TGCGCCAGCACCAACGATCCTAACTATGGCTACACCTTC. Residues: CASTNDPNYGYTF.

The V call is TRBV20-1, the J call TRBJ1-1, with D possibly TRBD1 on 5 matching bases. Deletions cut 3 bases from V and 7 bases from J, with 9 bases between. CDR3 length: 11 amino acids. Germline V gene data show CDR1 as DFQATT and CDR2 as SNEGSKA (reference sequence). The CDR3 sequence: CSARKQGEAFF. Written as DNA, the CDR3 is TGCAGTGCTAGGAAGCAGGGTGAAGCTTTCTTT.

V is TRBV28 and J is TRBJ1-2; a possible D gene is TRBD1 (5 bases). Germline assignment: CDR1 MDHEN and CDR2 SYDVKM. CDR3 length: 15 residues. Trimming removed 3 bases from V and 4 bases from J, with 15 bases in between. The CDR3: CASSFPGGGIYGYTF. CDR3 nucleotides: TGTGCCAGCAGTTTCCCCGGGGGGGGTATCTATGGCTACACCTTC.

The chain combines TRBV28 with TRBJ2-7, with D tentatively TRBD1 or TRBD2 (5 bases each). This CDR3 spans 15 amino acids. The germline V gene encodes CDR1 MDHEN and CDR2 SYDVKM. Trimming removed 6 bases from V and 0 bases from J, with 15 bases in between. Here the CDR3 reads CASRSGTIGSYEQYF. The CDR3 DNA reads as TGTGCCAGCAGGTCCGGGACCATCGGCTCCTACGAGCAGTACTTC.

The chain recombines TRBV5-6 with TRBJ2-5; a possible D gene is TRBD2 (6 bases). This CDR3 has 17 amino acids. V was clipped by 3 bases and J by 1 base, with 19 bases between them. Germline lookup yields CDR1 SGHDT and CDR2 YYEEEE. In nucleotides, the CDR3 is TGTGCCAGCAGCTCGAGTAGGGAGGCGAGTATCCAAGAGACCCAGTACTTC. Its protein product is CASSSSREASIQETQYF.

This sequence joins TRBV27 and TRBJ1-2; D ambiguous. Trimming shortened V by 4 bases and J by 3 bases, and 9 bases separated the two germline ends. The CDR3 has 13 amino acids. Germline assignment: CDR1 MNHEY and CDR2 SMNVEV (reference sequence). The CDR3, as DNA: TGTGCCAGCAGTTCTAAAGGACACTATGGCTACACCTTC. This codes for CASSSKGHYGYTF.

The V call is TRBV30, the J call TRBJ1-3; D is ambiguous. The CDR3 is 13 residues long. The V gene's germline CDR1 is GTSNPN and CDR2 SVGIG (reference sequence). The V and J ends lost 1 base and 9 bases respectively, with 13 bases between them. CDR3 sequence: CAWSDGKGLTIYF. Here the CDR3 DNA reads TGTGCCTGGAGTGACGGAAAAGGGCTCACCATATATTTT. The full variable domain, with the rest looked up from reference TRBV30 and TRBJ1-3, is SQTIHQWPATLVQPVGSPLSLECTVEGTSNPNLYWYRQAAGRGLQLLFYSVGIGQISSEVPQNLSASRPQDRQFILSSKKLLLSDSGFYLCAWSDGKGLTIYFGEGSWLTVV.

This sequence joins TRBV5-1 and TRBJ1-1, with TRBD1 identical over 7 bases. CDR3 length: 15 residues. The germline V gene encodes CDR1 SGHRS and CDR2 YFSETQ. The ends lost 1 base at V and 1 base at J; junction bases unmatched: 4. In DNA, the CDR3 is TGCGCCAGCAGCTTGCAGGGGGGAACGAACACTGAAGCTTTCTTT. The encoded protein is CASSLQGGTNTEAFF. The full variable domain, rest sourced from reference TRBV5-1 and TRBJ1-1, is KAGVTQTPRYLIKTRGQQVTLSCSPISGHRSVSWYQQTPGQGLQFLFEYFSETQRNKGNFPGRFSGRQFSNSRSEMNVSTLELGDSALYLCASSLQGGTNTEAFFGQGTRLTVV.

The chain recombines TRBV7-2 with TRBJ2-2; 7 bases map to TRBD1. The V gene end was trimmed by 5 bases and the J gene end by 3 bases; junction bases not matched to a gene: 9. Germline CDR1 SGHTA, CDR2 FQGNSA. The CDR3 runs 16 residues. Written as DNA, the CDR3 is TGTGCCAGCAGCGATCGACAGGGCGTGGACACCGGGGAGCTGTTTTTT. Protein: CASSDRQGVDTGELFF. The full variable domain, in which reference TRBV7-2 and TRBJ2-2 provide the parts outside the CDR3, is GAGVSQSPSNKVTEKGKDVELRCDPISGHTALYWYRQSLGQGLEFLIYFQGNSAPDKSGLPSDRFSAERTGGSVSTLTIQRTQQEDSAVYLCASSDRQGVDTGELFFGEGSRLTVL.

This chain joins TRBV2 and TRBJ2-1; 9 nucleotides line up with TRBD2. The V segment lost 2 bases and the J segment 11 bases; nucleotides outside the gene matches: 13. This CDR3 has 16 residues. Per germline, CDR1 SNHLY and CDR2 FYNNEI. The DNA of the CDR3 is TGTGCCAGCAGTGAACTAGTAGGGCGGGAGGGGGTTAAGCAGTTCTTC. It yields the protein CASSELVGREGVKQFF. Full variable domain (missing parts from reference TRBV2 and TRBJ2-1): EPEVTQTPSHQVTQMGQEVILRCVPISNHLYFYWYRQILGQKVEFLVSFYNNEISEKSEIFDDQFSVERPDGSNFTLKIRSTKLEDSAMYFCASSELVGREGVKQFFGPGTRLTVL.

This chain uses TRBV29-1 with TRBJ2-7; 9 bases line up with TRBD1. This CDR3 has 15 residues. With V trimmed by 1 base and J by 4 bases, 8 bases remained unmatched. Germline-derived CDR1 and CDR2 are SQVTM and ANQGSEA. In DNA form, the CDR3 reads TGCAGCGTTGAAGGTTCCAGACAGGGGGGGTACGAGCAGTACTTC. Protein product: CSVEGSRQGGYEQYF.

This chain links TRBV6-1 with TRBJ2-1, with D hard to call. The CDR3 is 13 residues long. Deletions cut 8 bases from V and 6 bases from J, with 14 bases between. Germline CDR1 MNHNS, CDR2 SASEGT. In nucleotides, the CDR3 is TGTGCCAGCCCTGCTGCAGGTGGCAATGAGCAGTTCTTC. It specifies CASPAAGGNEQFF.

V is TRBV9 and J is TRBJ2-3; unclear D gene. CDR1 and CDR2 (germline): SGDLS, YYNGEE. This CDR3 is built from 12 residues. Trimming took 0 bases from V and 6 from J, leaving 5 bases between them. The CDR3 is CASSVAFDTQYF. The DNA for the CDR3 is TGTGCCAGCAGCGTAGCCTTTGATACGCAGTATTTT. Looking up the rest from reference TRBV9 and TRBJ2-3 gives the full variable domain: DSGVTQTPKHLITATGQRVTLRCSPRSGDLSVYWYQQSLDQGLQFLIQYYNGEERAKGNILERFSAQQFPDLHSELNLSSLELGDSALYFCASSVAFDTQYFGPGTRLTVL.

This chain uses TRBV5-1 with TRBJ1-3, with TRBD1 matching over 7 bases. The length of the CDR3 is 16 residues. Germline CDR1 is SGHRS and CDR2 is YFSETQ. V was clipped by 4 bases and J by 0 bases; unmatched bases: 7. The DNA for the CDR3 is TGCGCCAGCAGCCTTGGAGGGGGCAACTCTGGAAACACCATATATTTT. Translation gives CASSLGGGNSGNTIYF.

The J gene is TRBJ2-3, the V gene TRBV7-9; D is uncertain. The CDR3 is made up of 14 amino acids. V lost 2 bases and J 4 bases, leaving 10 bases between the germline ends. Germline V CDR1 and CDR2: SEHNR, FQNEAQ (reference sequence). CDR3 loop: CASSLRVGPDTQYF. The CDR3 DNA reads TGTGCCAGCAGCTTACGGGTAGGCCCAGATACGCAGTATTTT.

This clone occurred a few times. This chain uses TRBV6-5 with TRBJ1-2; no definite D call. CDR1 and CDR2 from the germline V gene are MNHEY and SVGAGI. This CDR3 region has 15 residues. The V gene lost 6 bases and the J gene lost 2 bases, with 16 bases spanning the gap. The CDR3 region has the DNA TGTGCCAGCAGACCCAACTTTCTCGAGAACTATGGCTACACCTTC. It specifies CASRPNFLENYGYTF.

V and J are TRBV6-1 and TRBJ1-2, with a possible D match to TRBD1 (6 bases). The V end was cut by 4 bases, the J end by 7 bases, with 19 bases between. Looked up from germline, CDR1 is MNHNS and CDR2 is SASEGT. This CDR3 has 15 amino acids. The CDR3 DNA sequence: TGTGCCAGCAGTGCCCCCCAACTAGGGGGGGCTGGCTACACCTTC. Its protein product is CASSAPQLGGAGYTF.

This chain joins TRBV5-1 and TRBJ2-7; TRBD1 is a possible D gene (6 bases). The V end was cut by 0 bases, the J end by 2 bases, with 12 bases between. CDR1 and CDR2 from the germline V gene are SGHRS and YFSETQ. The CDR3 is 15 residues long. DNA for the CDR3: TGCGCCAGCAGCTTGGGATCAGGGGTCCCCTACGAGCAGTACTTC. Amino acids: CASSLGSGVPYEQYF. Full variable domain (outside the CDR3, taken from reference TRBV5-1 and TRBJ2-7): KAGVTQTPRYLIKTRGQQVTLSCSPISGHRSVSWYQQTPGQGLQFLFEYFSETQRNKGNFPGRFSGRQFSNSRSEMNVSTLELGDSALYLCASSLGSGVPYEQYFGPGTRLTVT.

The rearrangement uses TRBV7-3 and TRBJ2-7, with D maybe TRBD1 (6 bases). Germline V CDR1 and CDR2: SGHTA, FQGTGA. Trimming took off 4 bases at V and 6 bases at J, with 13 bases between the two ends. CDR3 length: 13 residues. This CDR3 is CASSSGQLGEQYF. Written as DNA, the CDR3 is TGTGCCAGCAGCTCAGGACAGCTAGGCGAGCAGTACTTC.

The chain uses TRBV2 and TRBJ2-5, with 8 bases matching TRBD1. Germline V lookup: CDR1 SNHLY, CDR2 FYNNEI. This CDR3 is built from 14 residues. J gave up 2 bases and V 4 bases, and 3 bases lay outside the gene matches. The CDR3 DNA follows: TGTGCCAGCAGTGGGGGACAGGAGCAAGAGACCCAGTACTTC. This codes for CASSGGQEQETQYF.

This sequence joins TRBV28 and TRBJ2-3, with D perhaps matching TRBD1 (6 bases). This CDR3 has 15 residues. V was cut by 4 bases and J by 1 base, with 12 bases left in between. Germline V gene data show CDR1 as MDHEN and CDR2 as SYDVKM. The CDR3 spells CASSSQGWRTDTQYF. CDR3 DNA sequence: TGTGCCAGCAGTTCACAGGGTTGGCGCACAGATACGCAGTATTTT.